This record concerns one T cell receptor beta chain sequence. The antigen it binds to is not known. Qualities for individual bases were not recorded, and no much larger clone is one base off. The source of the sample is a study of blood T cell repertoires in COVID-19 (TCRdb year 2020). Turning to the overall study: Samples from collaborators originated in the United States, Italy and Spain and spanned both the acute and convalescent phases of COVID-19. The material from the prospective study consisted of cDNA or gDNA derived from T cells, B-cell-depleted T cells, or PBMCs. Subjects who had been exposed to COVID-19, were actively infected with it, or had recovered from it provided the deeply sampled blood TCRbeta repertoires that made up the dataset. A freely available public database, intended as a resource for researchers studying the immune response to SARS-CoV-2, is where the repertoires were released. Samples came from the ongoing ImmuneRACE study (first 160 participants) plus 1,254 subjects from 6 global collaborators. A de-identified subject ID, COVID-19 status, age in years and sex were almost always included in the sample metadata. Where HLA class I and class II types were available, the types were taken from metadata supplied by the sample provider, not from assay-based typing.

Findings and caveats that apply to the study as a whole: How much clinical and demographic metadata was included differed by source and by participant, and the metadata was provided uncurated.

The immunoSEQ Assay, a bias-controlled multiplex PCR, was used to amplify TCRbeta CDR3 regions from genomic DNA. As for the original processing: The number of nucleated cells in each sample was estimated by amplification of reference gene primers within the assay. To quantify the absolute abundance of each unique TCRbeta CDR3 rearrangement, sequence reads were collapsed and filtered. Productive Simpson clonality was computed per sample as the square root of Simpson's diversity index over productive rearrangements. The source is immuneACCESS, and TCRdb retained only in-frame sequences with V and J called. Part of the clones is not carried over; for the studies checked, unresolved V genes explain less than half of this, and the remainder is unexplained. V, J and clone size were drawn from that table, and D and trimming were deduced from the DNA. The sample has about 400,000 clones on record, around 92% of them singletons. The ten largest clones add up to 1% to 1.5% of the sample.

The CDR3, from cysteine to phenylalanine, totals 18 residues. Just CDR3 DNA is preserved here, 54 bases in frame from base 1. V is cut back by 4 bases and J by 1 base, with 13 bases in the junction unmatched. CDR1 and CDR2 are read off the germline V gene as SGHDN and FVKESK. Collaborating institutions collected whole blood in K2EDTA tubes following their own protocols. Collaborator samples were shipped for TCRbeta analysis as frozen whole blood, isolated PBMCs, or DNA extracted from either sample type. Sequencing was performed on peripheral blood. In this chain, TRBV14 is recombined with TRBJ2-3; TRBD2 aligns with 8 central bases. This sequence was found in a man aged 35-49 years with acute or convalescent COVID-19. CDR3 reads: CASSPSGTRTFGTDTQYF. The DNA sequence reads TGTGCCAGCAGCCCATCCGGGACTAGAACCTTCGGCACAGATACGCAGTATTTT.